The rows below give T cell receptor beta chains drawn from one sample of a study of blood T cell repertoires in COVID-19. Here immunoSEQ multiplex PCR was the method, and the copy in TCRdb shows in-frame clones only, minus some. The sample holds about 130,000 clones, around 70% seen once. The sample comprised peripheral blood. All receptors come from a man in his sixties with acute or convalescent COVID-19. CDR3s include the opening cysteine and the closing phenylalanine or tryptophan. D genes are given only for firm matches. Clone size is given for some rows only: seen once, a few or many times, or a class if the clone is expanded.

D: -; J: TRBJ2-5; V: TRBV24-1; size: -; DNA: TGTGCCACCAGTGCCGTGAGAGGTGGCGAGACCCAGTACTTC; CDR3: CATSAVRGGETQYF
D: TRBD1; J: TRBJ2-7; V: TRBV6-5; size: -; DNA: TGTGCCAGCAGCCGGACAGGGCTGCACGAGCAGTACTTC; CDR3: CASSRTGLHEQYF
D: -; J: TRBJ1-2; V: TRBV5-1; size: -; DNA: TGCGCCAGCAGCTTGGATAGGCAGGGGACTGGCTACACCTTC; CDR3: CASSLDRQGTGYTF
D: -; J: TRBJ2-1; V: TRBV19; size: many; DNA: TGTGCCAGTAGTCCACCGGGACTCAGAAATGAGCAGTTCTTC; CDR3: CASSPPGLRNEQFF
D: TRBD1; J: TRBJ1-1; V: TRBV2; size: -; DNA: TGTGCCAGCAGCCGACAGGGAGGCACTGAAGCTTTCTTT; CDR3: CASSRQGGTEAFF
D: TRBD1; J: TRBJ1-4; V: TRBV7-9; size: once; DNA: TGTGCCAGCAGCCCCGGGACAGGGCTCAATGAAAAACTGTTTTTT; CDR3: CASSPGTGLNEKLFF
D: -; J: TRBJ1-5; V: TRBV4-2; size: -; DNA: TGTGCCAGCAGCCAAGATGCAGCAGGTCTCAATCAGCCCCAGCATTTT; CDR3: CASSQDAAGLNQPQHF
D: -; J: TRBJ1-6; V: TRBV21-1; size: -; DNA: TGTGCCAGCAGCAAAGGGCTACAGGAGTCTTCACCCCTCCACTTT; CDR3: CASSKGLQESSPLHF
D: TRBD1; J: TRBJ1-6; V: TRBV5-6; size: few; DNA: TGTGCCAGCAGCCCAAACGATTTCAGGACAGGGTTTAATTCACCCCTCCACTTT; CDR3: CASSPNDFRTGFNSPLHF
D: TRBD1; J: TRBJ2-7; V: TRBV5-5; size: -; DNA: TGTGCCAGCAGCTTGCAGGGGGCAGGGTTAACCTACGAGCAGTACTTC; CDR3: CASSLQGAGLTYEQYF
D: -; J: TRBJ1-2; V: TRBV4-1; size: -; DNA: TGCGCCAGCAGCCCCGCTCCAGGGAACTATGGCTACACCTTC; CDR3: CASSPAPGNYGYTF
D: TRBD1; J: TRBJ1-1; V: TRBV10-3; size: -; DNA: TGTGCCATCAGTGGAGGGGGACAGAGGAGGTTGAACACTGAAGCTTTCTTT; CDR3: CAISGGGQRRLNTEAFF
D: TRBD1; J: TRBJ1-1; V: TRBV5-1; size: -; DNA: TGCGCCAGCAGCTTGGTCTCGTTTCCCAGGGGGCAAACTGAAGCTTTCTTT; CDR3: CASSLVSFPRGQTEAFF
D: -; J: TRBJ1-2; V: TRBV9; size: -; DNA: TGTGCCAGCGCGGATACGTACTATGGCTACACCTTC; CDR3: CASADTYYGYTF
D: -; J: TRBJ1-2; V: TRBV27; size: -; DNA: TGTGCCAGCAGTTTATCCCCAGGAAACTATGGCTACACCTTC; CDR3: CASSLSPGNYGYTF
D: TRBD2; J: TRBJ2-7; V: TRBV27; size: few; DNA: TGTGCCAGCAGTTTATGGTGGTCTAGCGGGAGATACGAGCAGTACTTC; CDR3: CASSLWWSSGRYEQYF
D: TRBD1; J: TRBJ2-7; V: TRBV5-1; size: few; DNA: TGCGCCAGCAGCTCGGGGGAACAGGGGGCTTACGAGCAGTACTTC; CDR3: CASSSGEQGAYEQYF
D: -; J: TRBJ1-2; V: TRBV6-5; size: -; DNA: TGTGCCAGCAGTCAACAGGAAAGGGCTAACTATGGCTACACCTTC; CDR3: CASSQQERANYGYTF
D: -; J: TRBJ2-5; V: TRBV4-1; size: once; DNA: TGCGCCAGCAGCCAAGGTGGGGGTGCGGGGAGGCAAGAGACCCAGTACTTC; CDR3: CASSQGGGAGRQETQYF
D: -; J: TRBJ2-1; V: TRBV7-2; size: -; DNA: TGTGCCAGCAGCTTCGTAGCGGCCAATGAGCAGTTCTTC; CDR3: CASSFVAANEQFF